This T cell receptor beta chain was identified in a study of cytomegalovirus exposure and HLA in healthy donors. General observations from the study: After further analysis at a later stage, 17,000 or so TCR beta sequences were associated with HLA alleles at 0.05 false discovery rate. Later analysis associated a missense DCLRE1C variant with TCR beta V- and J-gene trimming. Sequencing depth roughly uniform across donors was assumed in presence/absence analyses.

This clone was seen once. The antigen remains unidentified. In the PCR, 60 Vbeta and 13 Jbeta primers were used. Authors' processing steps: Among the unique TCR beta chains that a later analysis counted, some 73 million in all, 9.5 million to 11 million were shared. TCRdb's table, derived via immunoSEQ multiplex PCR, lists solely in-frame clones and lacks some. V, J and clone size are taken as reported in that table, and D and trimming were inferred from the DNA itself. The sample holds 150,000 to 200,000 clones, under 80% seen once. The sequence was obtained from a woman in her twenties or thirties in good health and CMV-seronegative. Sequencing used PBMCs.

The CDR3 loop is CASSPTGGMGTEAFF. CDR3 DNA sequence: TGTGCCAGTAGCCCAACAGGGGGAATGGGAACTGAAGCTTTCTTT. This chain uses TRBV19 with TRBJ1-1; 8 bases agree with TRBD1. Germline CDR1 reads LNHDA; CDR2 reads SQIVND (reference sequence). This CDR3 spans 15 amino acids. J was trimmed by 5 bases and V by 6 bases; bases with no gene match: 11.